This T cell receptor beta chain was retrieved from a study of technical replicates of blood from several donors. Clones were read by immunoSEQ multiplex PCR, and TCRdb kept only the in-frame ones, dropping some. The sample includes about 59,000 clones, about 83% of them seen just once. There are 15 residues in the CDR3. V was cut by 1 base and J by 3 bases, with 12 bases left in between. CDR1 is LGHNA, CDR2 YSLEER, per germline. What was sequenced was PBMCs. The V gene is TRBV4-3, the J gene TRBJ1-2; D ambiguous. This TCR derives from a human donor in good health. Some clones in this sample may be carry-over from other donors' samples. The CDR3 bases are TGCGCCAGCAGCCAAGGGTATCCCGGGTACTATGGCTACACCTTC. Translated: CASSQGYPGYYGYTF.